Below, one T cell receptor (beta chain) is given with its context. The table came from immunoSEQ multiplex PCR; TCRdb's copy has only in-frame clones and leaves some out. Altogether about 60,000 clones are present, approximately 94% being singletons, with the ten largest covering less than 20%. This record comes from a study of OX40 agonist ivuxolimab in advanced cancers. Study summary: Three patients responded partially, comprising one with hepatocellular carcinoma and two with cutaneous melanoma.

The ends lost 0 bases at V and 9 bases at J; junction bases unmatched: 15. Germline V gene data show CDR1 as SGHRS and CDR2 as YFSETQ. The CDR3 is made up of 17 amino acids. The rearrangement joins TRBV5-1 to TRBJ2-1; 7 bases agree with TRBD2. The source of this sequence is an adult with an advanced solid tumor such as melanoma, head and neck, liver or kidney cancer. Sequenced here: CD4+ or CD8+ T cells sorted from blood, sampled in a trial of the OX40 agonist ivuxolimab. Written as DNA, the CDR3 is TGCGCCAGCAGCTTGGTTCCGGTGGGGGAGGGACTGAGTGAGCAGTTCTTC. It specifies CASSLVPVGEGLSEQFF.